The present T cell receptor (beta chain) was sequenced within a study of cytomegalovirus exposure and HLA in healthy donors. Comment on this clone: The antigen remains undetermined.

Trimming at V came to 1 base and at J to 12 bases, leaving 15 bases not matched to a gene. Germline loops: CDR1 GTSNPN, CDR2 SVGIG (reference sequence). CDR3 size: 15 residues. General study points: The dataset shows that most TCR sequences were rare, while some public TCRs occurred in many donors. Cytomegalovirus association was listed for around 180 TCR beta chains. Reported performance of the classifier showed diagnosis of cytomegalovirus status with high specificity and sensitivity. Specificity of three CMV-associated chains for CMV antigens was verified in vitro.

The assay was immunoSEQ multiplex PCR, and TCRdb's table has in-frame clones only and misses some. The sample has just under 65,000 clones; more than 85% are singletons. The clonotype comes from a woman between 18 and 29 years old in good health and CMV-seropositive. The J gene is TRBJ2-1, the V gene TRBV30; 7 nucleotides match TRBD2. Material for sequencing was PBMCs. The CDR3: CAWSATTSSPQGQFF. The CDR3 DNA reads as TGTGCCTGGAGTGCGACGACTAGCTCCCCCCAAGGGCAGTTCTTC.